The 3 T cell receptor beta chains below come from one sample, sequenced in a study of Graves' ophthalmopathy and Graves' hyperthyroidism. The authors amplified TCR beta CDR3 regions, and they did so from RNA transcripts for repertoire sequencing. HTBI-primed first-round RT-PCR preceded second-round multiplex PCR. TCRdb recomputed calls from the multiplex PCR reads with MiXCR, one row per CDR3 protein. The data hold around 1,200,000 distinct CDR3 sequences, with 35% to 40% observed a single time. The sequenced sample was peripheral blood or thyroid tissue (not recorded which). The receptors here all came from an adult man with Graves' hyperthyroidism.

The CDR3 DNA follows: TGTGCCACCAGTGAAAGGACAATAACCGGGGAGCTGTTTTTT. It specifies CATSERTITGELFF. The V and J genes are TRBV24-1 and TRBJ2-2; possibly TRBD1 for D (5 bases). The CDR3 runs 14 residues. Germline V lookup: CDR1 KGHDR, CDR2 SFDVKD. The V gene lost 4 bases and the J gene lost 5 bases, with 10 bases spanning the gap.

The chain combines TRBV6-5 with TRBJ1-5; D unresolved. Per the germline V gene, CDR1 is MNHEY and CDR2 is SVGAGI. There are 14 residues in the CDR3. Trimming removed 7 bases at V and 3 bases at J, with 13 bases between. The CDR3 spells CASTNSMDNQPQHF. CDR3 bases: TGTGCCAGCACTAACTCTATGGACAATCAGCCCCAGCATTTT.

This clonotype was observed a handful of times. The rearrangement joins TRBV20-1 to TRBJ2-5, with D tentatively TRBD1 (6 bases). Germline CDR1 reads DFQATT; CDR2 reads SNEGSKA (reference sequence). V lost 0 bases to trimming and J lost 5 bases, with 19 bases between them. The CDR3 sequence is 16 residues long. CDR3 sequence reads: CSARDYQGIIGETQYF. CDR3 in DNA: TGCAGTGCTAGAGATTATCAGGGGATCATTGGGGAGACCCAGTACTTC.